This T cell receptor (beta chain) is from a study of spatial heterogeneity in lung cancer. Study as a whole: The library had UMIs, and each TCR and UMI pair averaged more than ten raw reads. Study outcomes and limitations: Expanded intratumoral alpha and beta TCR counts tracked tumor mutation counts.

The CDR3 spans 12 residues. Germline V gives CDR1 SEHNR, CDR2 FQNEAQ (reference sequence). Trimming cost V 3 bases and J 7 bases, with 4 bases left between them. In its sample, this clonotype ranks as medium-sized (0.01 to 0.1%). Its antigen is unknown. In TCRdb, the 5' RACE reads were re-called with MiXCR into one record per CDR3 protein. This sample carries about 1,500 distinct CDR3 sequences, approximately 7% of them seen once, and the ten largest clones take around 10%. Time point reported: sample taken at primary tumor resection. The cohort: around 79 early-stage, untreated non-small cell lung cancer patients.

Sequencing used lung tumor tissue, obtained at surgery. The TCR originated in a female donor with early-stage non-small cell lung cancer. This sequence joins TRBV7-9 and TRBJ1-6; D gene unclear. CDR3 sequence reads: CASSFPNSPLHF. CDR3 nucleotide sequence: TGTGCCAGCAGCTTTCCGAATTCACCCCTCCACTTT. Using reference TRBV7-9 and TRBJ1-6 for the parts outside the CDR3, the full variable domain is DTGVSQNPRHKITKRGQNVTFRCDPISEHNRLYWYRQTLGQGPEFLTYFQNEAQLEKSRLLSDRFSAERPKGSFSTLEIQRTEQGDSAMYLCASSFPNSPLHFGNGTRLTVT.